This T cell receptor beta chain was captured by sequencing in a study of OX40 agonist ivuxolimab in advanced cancers. About the research overall: Cancers in dose escalation were hepatocellular, melanoma, renal cell and head and neck.

About this clone: What it recognizes is unknown.

Using immunoSEQ multiplex PCR, the repertoire was profiled, and TCRdb retains in-frame clones only, with some absent. The sample records roughly 67,000 clones, 88% being singletons. Study-level findings and limits: Compared with others, partial responders at 0.1-3.0 mg/kg displayed clonal expansion among the lowest.

Prior autoimmune disease or systemic immunosuppression barred patients. Blood was sampled at baseline, cycle 4 day 1, and cycle 7 day 1. Trimming cost V 0 bases and J 6 bases; bases outside gene matches: 13. Germline lookup yields CDR1 SGHNT and CDR2 YYREEE (reference sequence). This CDR3 spans 18 amino acids. V and J are TRBV5-4 and TRBJ2-1; 9 positions match TRBD2. The sequence was obtained from an adult with an advanced solid tumor such as melanoma, head and neck, liver or kidney cancer. Source: CD4+ or CD8+ T cells sorted from blood, taken in a trial of the OX40 agonist ivuxolimab. The CDR3, as DNA: TGTGCCAGCAGCTTGGCTGGCGGGAGGGCCTTTTTCGGCAATGAGCAGTTCTTC. Encoded protein: CASSLAGGRAFFGNEQFF. Complete variable domain (other parts from reference TRBV5-4 and TRBJ2-1): ETGVTQSPTHLIKTRGQQVTLRCSSQSGHNTVSWYQQALGQGPQFIFQYYREEENGRGNFPPRFSGLQFPNYSSELNVNALELDDSALYLCASSLAGGRAFFGNEQFFGPGTRLTVL.